The clone carrying this T cell receptor (beta chain) was counted a few times. Its antigen is not identified. This specimen belongs to a study of beta chain features in type 1 diabetes. The germline V gene encodes CDR1 SGHRS and CDR2 YFSETQ. The germline V and J ends were trimmed by 5 bases and 1 base, with 14 bases remaining between them. This CDR3 contains 15 residues. Every bit of the isolated RNA underwent reverse transcription, so sequencing read expressed TCRB transcripts. The assay was immunoSEQ multiplex PCR, and TCRdb's table has in-frame clones only and misses some. The sample holds 150,000 or so clones, about 9.7% seen once. General study results and limits: Any HLA type influence on TCRB rearrangement was left unresolved here. It was possible that PCR favored shorter templates, equally so in patients and controls. At VDJ recombination sites, type 1 diabetes patients had fewer insertions and more deleted nucleotides. Over-representation of high TCR-expressing cells was a possible consequence of cDNA sequencing.

Specimen: central memory CD4+ T cells from blood. The chain recombines TRBV5-1 with TRBJ2-3; unclear D gene. This sequence was found in a woman aged 40 to 50 in good health. CDR3: CASRVLGPGTDTQYF. As DNA, the CDR3 is TGCGCCAGCAGGGTCCTTGGCCCTGGCACAGATACGCAGTATTTT.